Below, 25 T cell receptor beta chains from the same sample are listed, as sequenced in a study of blood T cells in healthy people across ages. A second PCR, run for roughly 7 to 12 cycles, used a sample-barcoded 5' primer plus a J-beta primer mix. TCRdb redid the calling of the 5' RACE reads with MiXCR, one entry per CDR3 protein. This sample yields some 1,800,000 distinct CDR3 sequences, of which about 39% are seen a single time; roughly 23% belongs to the top ten. Material: blood. The receptors originated from a human donor in good health.

This chain links TRBV7-2 with TRBJ2-7; 8 bases agree with TRBD1. Germline loops: CDR1 SGHTA, CDR2 FQGNSA. The CDR3 has 15 amino acids. V lost 2 bases, J lost 3 bases, and 6 bases stayed unmatched. The CDR3 loop reads CASSLRWDRYYEQYF. For the CDR3, the DNA is TGTGCCAGCAGCTTAAGGTGGGACAGGTACTACGAGCAGTACTTC.

This clonotype was seen more than once but under ten times. The chain's CDR3 is CASSSRTGTIYGYTF. CDR3 nucleotide sequence: TGTGCCAGCAGCTCCCGGACAGGGACGATCTATGGCTACACCTTC. The chain recombines TRBV9 with TRBJ1-2; 8 positions agree with TRBD1. The J segment lost 4 bases and the V segment lost 4 bases, leaving 9 bases of the junction unmatched. The CDR3 has 15 residues. CDR1 is SGDLS and CDR2 is YYNGEE in the germline V gene. The variable domain in full, with the rest retrieved from reference TRBV9 and TRBJ1-2, is DSGVTQTPKHLITATGQRVTLRCSPRSGDLSVYWYQQSLDQGLQFLIQYYNGEERAKGNILERFSAQQFPDLHSELNLSSLELGDSALYFCASSSRTGTIYGYTFGSGTRLTVV.

The chain carries TRBV2 and TRBJ1-1, with D possibly being TRBD1 (6 bases). V was shortened by 9 bases and J by 1 base, with 9 bases between the two germline ends. The CDR3 has 12 residues. CDR1 and CDR2 from the germline V gene are SNHLY and FYNNEI. The CDR3 nucleotides are TGTGCCAGTGGGACACAGAACACTGAAGCTTTCTTT. Translation gives CASGTQNTEAFF.

The chain is built from TRBV28 and TRBJ2-3; D is uncertain. The CDR3 has 14 amino acids. Looked up from germline, CDR1 is MDHEN and CDR2 is SYDVKM. The germline V and J ends were trimmed by 8 bases and 2 bases, with 14 bases remaining between them. The DNA of the CDR3 is TGTGCCAGCCTTACTTTCCCGCTCACAGATACGCAGTATTTT. Amino acids: CASLTFPLTDTQYF.

Only a few counts were recorded for this clonotype. DNA for the CDR3: TGTGCTAGTGGTTTGGCCGGGACAGGGGAAGAGACCCAGTACTTC. Its protein is CASGLAGTGEETQYF. V usage is TRBV12-5 and J usage is TRBJ2-5; 10 bases fit TRBD1. The CDR3 contains 15 residues. Germline V gives CDR1 LGHNT, CDR2 FRNRAP. Trimming cost V 1 base and J 3 bases; bases outside gene matches: 2.

A remark on this clonotype: As the CDR3 is not closed by the conserved phenylalanine or tryptophan, this likely results from a read error. The chain is built from TRBV20-1 and TRBJ2-1; tentative D call: TRBD2 (6 bases). The V gene's germline CDR1 is DFQATT and CDR2 SNEGSKA (reference sequence). The CDR3 has 15 residues. The V end lost 2 bases, the J end lost 4 bases, and 15 bases lay between the germline ends. The CDR3, as DNA: TGCAGTGCTAGATTCCGGGGGACCTATTACAATGAGCAGTTCGTC. Its protein product is CSARFRGTYYNEQFV.

This clonotype was seen a handful of times. V gene TRBV5-1 combines with J gene TRBJ2-4, with 10 bases lining up with TRBD1. The end of the DNA is better explained by TRBJ2-7, so the J call may be wrong. This CDR3 comprises 16 residues. Per germline, CDR1 SGHRS and CDR2 YFSETQ. CDR3 bases: TGCGCCAGCAGCCTACAGGGGACAGGGGATGTATACGAGCAGTACTTC. As protein: CASSLQGTGDVYEQYF.

The V gene is TRBV20-1, the J gene TRBJ2-4; possibly TRBD1 for D (6 bases). V dropped 3 bases and J dropped 5 bases, with 17 bases sitting between them. The CDR3 extends over 15 amino acids. Germline CDR1 and CDR2: DFQATT and SNEGSKA (reference sequence). CDR3 protein: CSASRVIEGENIQYF. CDR3 DNA: TGCAGTGCTAGTCGGGTTATAGAGGGGGAAAACATTCAGTACTTC.

This clonotype was seen many times. The gene calls are TRBV29-1 and TRBJ2-3; 7 nucleotides match TRBD2. This CDR3 has 14 amino acids. The germline CDR1 and CDR2 sequences are SQVTM and ANQGSEA. V lost 6 bases, J lost 3 bases, and 9 bases stayed unmatched. The CDR3 loop reads CSVLLLAKTDTQYF. CDR3 nucleotides: TGCAGCGTCCTATTACTAGCGAAGACAGATACGCAGTATTTT.

This clonotype was seen more than once but under ten times. The chain couples TRBV29-1 to TRBJ2-1; TRBD2 matches 8 bases. Trimming at V came to 7 bases and at J to 7 bases, leaving 9 bases not matched to a gene. The CDR3 loop spans 13 amino acids. Per germline, CDR1 SQVTM and CDR2 ANQGSEA. The chain's CDR3 is CSAWGGGLNEQFF. The CDR3 DNA reads as TGCAGCGCATGGGGCGGGGGGTTGAATGAGCAGTTCTTC.

This rearrangement joins TRBV15 to TRBJ2-6; 15 bases align to TRBD2. Germline lookup yields CDR1 LNHNV and CDR2 YYDKDF (reference sequence). The CDR3 has 16 amino acids. V lost 8 bases, J lost 4 bases, and 3 bases stayed unmatched. CDR3 DNA sequence: TGTGCCACCGGGACTAGCGGGGGGAGAGGGGCCAACGTCCTGACTTTC. This translates into CATGTSGGRGANVLTF. Looking up the rest from reference TRBV15 and TRBJ2-6 gives the full variable domain: DAMVIQNPRYQVTQFGKPVTLSCSQTLNHNVMYWYQQKSSQAPKLLFHYYDKDFNNEADTPDNFQSRRPNTSFCFLDIRSPGLGDTAMYLCATGTSGGRGANVLTFGAGSRLTVL.

This sequence joins TRBV7-9 and TRBJ2-3; D gene uncertain. The germline V and J ends were trimmed by 7 bases and 0 bases, with 8 bases remaining between them. There are 13 residues in the CDR3. Germline loops: CDR1 SEHNR, CDR2 FQNEAQ (reference sequence). The CDR3 loop is CASIGSSTDTQYF. CDR3 nucleotide sequence: TGTGCCAGCATCGGATCTAGCACAGATACGCAGTATTTT. The full variable domain, its missing parts supplied by reference TRBV7-9 and TRBJ2-3, is DTGVSQNPRHKITKRGQNVTFRCDPISEHNRLYWYRQTLGQGPEFLTYFQNEAQLEKSRLLSDRFSAERPKGSFSTLEIQRTEQGDSAMYLCASIGSSTDTQYFGPGTRLTVL.

This clonotype was found a few times. The chain uses TRBV7-8 and TRBJ2-7; tentative D call: TRBD1 (6 bases). This CDR3 contains 15 residues. The germline V gene encodes CDR1 SGHVS and CDR2 FQNEAQ. Deletions cut 2 bases from V and 7 bases from J, with 18 bases between. DNA of the CDR3: TGTGCCAGCAGCTTATGGGGGACACCGGGCCTGGAGCAGTACTTC. It yields the protein CASSLWGTPGLEQYF.

Points on this clonotype: Its ends do not fully match the called genes, so a read error is possible. The rearrangement links TRBV29-1 to TRBJ2-6; D gene ambiguous. The germline CDR1 and CDR2 sequences are SQVTM and ANQGSEA. This CDR3 has 17 amino acids. CDR3 DNA sequence: TGCAGCGTTGAATCCGCCTCAAGCGTCTCTGGGACCAACGTCCTGACTTTC. The encoded protein is CSVESASSVSGTNVLTF.

This clonotype has a handful of counts. The chain employs TRBV5-1 and TRBJ2-1; 13 positions match TRBD2. With 2 bases clipped from V and 9 bases from J, the junction kept 8 bases outside the gene matches. This CDR3 contains 16 residues. CDR1 and CDR2 from the germline V gene are SGHRS and YFSETQ. The CDR3 DNA reads TGCGCCAGCAGCTTATGGACTAGCGGGGGATTGGGTGAGCAGTTCTTC. This translates into CASSLWTSGGLGEQFF. Filled out from reference TRBV5-1 and TRBJ2-1, the complete variable domain reads KAGVTQTPRYLIKTRGQQVTLSCSPISGHRSVSWYQQTPGQGLQFLFEYFSETQRNKGNFPGRFSGRQFSNSRSEMNVSTLELGDSALYLCASSLWTSGGLGEQFFGPGTRLTVL.

J is TRBJ2-1 and V is TRBV25-1, with 7 bases fitting TRBD2. V lost 3 bases, J lost 4 bases, and 12 bases stayed unmatched. Germline CDR1 is MGHDK and CDR2 is SYGVNS. This CDR3 has 17 residues. The CDR3 bases are TGTGCCAGCAGTGACCTATCCGGGACTATCTATTACAATGAGCAGTTCTTC. Translation: CASSDLSGTIYYNEQFF.

The chain carries TRBV24-1 and TRBJ2-5, with D possibly matching TRBD1 (7 bases). Trimming pared 3 bases from V and 11 bases from J, leaving 18 bases between. This CDR3 is 14 amino acids long. CDR1 is KGHDR, CDR2 SFDVKD, per germline. CDR3 in amino acids: CATSDEQGPGEQYF. CDR3 nucleotide sequence: TGTGCCACCAGTGATGAACAGGGGCCGGGGGAGCAGTACTTC.

This chain uses TRBV19 with TRBJ2-1; possible D gene TRBD1, 7 bases. Germline CDR1 is LNHDA and CDR2 is SQIVND (reference sequence). V was pared by 4 bases and J by 6 bases, with 16 bases between. This CDR3 region has 15 residues. CDR3 loop: CASSRGGQVTNEQFF. CDR3 bases: TGTGCCAGTAGTAGGGGAGGACAGGTTACCAATGAGCAGTTCTTC.

The chain couples TRBV19 to TRBJ1-1; a weak D match, TRBD1 (5 bases). The CDR3 loop spans 12 amino acids. Germline CDR1 and CDR2: LNHDA and SQIVND (reference sequence). V lost 7 bases and J 3 bases, leaving 9 bases between the germline ends. The CDR3, as DNA: TGTGCCAGTACCCAAGGGGACACTGAAGCTTTCTTT. Translating it yields CASTQGDTEAFF.

The V and J genes are TRBV6-5 and TRBJ2-6; D unresolved. V lost 4 bases to trimming and J lost 0 bases, with 10 bases between them. This CDR3 is built from 16 residues. Germline values: CDR1 MNHEY, CDR2 SVGAGI. Written as DNA, the CDR3 is TGTGCCAGCAGTTCCGACGGGCCCTCTGGGGCCAACGTCCTGACTTTC. Its protein is CASSSDGPSGANVLTF.

The CDR3 spells CASSLEGQGGEKLFF. In DNA, the CDR3 is TGCGCCAGCAGCTTGGAGGGGCAGGGGGGAGAAAAACTGTTTTTT. The chain couples TRBV5-1 to TRBJ1-4; 7 bases line up with TRBD1. Germline V gene sequence: CDR1 SGHRS, CDR2 YFSETQ. This CDR3 has 15 residues. V was clipped by 0 bases and J by 8 bases; unmatched bases: 7. The full variable domain, with the rest looked up from reference TRBV5-1 and TRBJ1-4, is KAGVTQTPRYLIKTRGQQVTLSCSPISGHRSVSWYQQTPGQGLQFLFEYFSETQRNKGNFPGRFSGRQFSNSRSEMNVSTLELGDSALYLCASSLEGQGGEKLFFGSGTQLSVL.

This clonotype was seen only a few times. The chain couples TRBV12-3 or TRBV12-4 to TRBJ1-2; 8 nucleotides match TRBD1. The CDR3 runs 15 residues. V trimming: 5 bases; J trimming: 7 bases; junction bases outside the gene matches: 12. The CDR3 DNA sequence: TGTGCCAGCAGTGACGAGACAGGGGCGGATCCTGGCTACACCTTC. This translates into CASSDETGADPGYTF.

In its sample, this clonotype was seen a few times. The genes are TRBV11-3 and TRBJ2-3; 10 nucleotides agree with TRBD1. V shed 1 base, J shed 7 bases, and the junction held 5 bases outside the gene matches. Germline values: CDR1 SGHNT, CDR2 YENEEA. The CDR3 is 15 residues long. The CDR3 sequence: CASSLAGQGRNTQYF. The CDR3, as DNA: TGTGCCAGCAGCTTAGCGGGACAGGGGAGAAATACGCAGTATTTT.

The chain uses TRBV5-6 and TRBJ1-1, with 7 bases lining up with TRBD1. From germline, CDR1 is SGHDT and CDR2 YYEEEE. Unmatched junction bases numbered 5, after V lost 3 bases and J lost 0 bases. The CDR3 consists of 15 residues. CDR3 loop: CASSSMTGLNTEAFF. The CDR3 DNA reads TGTGCCAGCAGCTCCATGACAGGGCTGAACACTGAAGCTTTCTTT.

The chain recombines TRBV7-2 with TRBJ2-3, with TRBD2 matching 15 bases. The CDR3 loop spans 17 amino acids. Looked up from germline, CDR1 is SGHTA and CDR2 is FQGNSA. V lost 5 bases to trimming and J lost 3 bases; unmatched junction nucleotides: 6. Written as DNA, the CDR3 is TGTGCCAGCAGCAGCGGACTAGCGGGGGGGCGAACAGATACGCAGTATTTT. Translating gives CASSSGLAGGRTDTQYF.